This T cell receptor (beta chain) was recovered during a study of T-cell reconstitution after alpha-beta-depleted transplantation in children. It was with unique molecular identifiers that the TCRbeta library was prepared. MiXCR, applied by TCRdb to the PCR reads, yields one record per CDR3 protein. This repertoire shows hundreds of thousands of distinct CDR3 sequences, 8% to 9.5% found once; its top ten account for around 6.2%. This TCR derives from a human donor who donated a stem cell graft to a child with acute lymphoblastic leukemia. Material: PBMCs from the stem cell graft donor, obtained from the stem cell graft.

The CDR3 sequence: CASSPRSGDLSGNTIYF. The CDR3 DNA reads TGTGCCAGCTCACCTCGTTCGGGGGATCTCTCTGGAAACACCATATATTTT. V and J are TRBV18 and TRBJ1-3; D may be TRBD1 (5 bases). The CDR3 has 17 amino acids. Trimming pared 3 bases from V and 0 bases from J, leaving 15 bases between. Germline CDR1 is KGHSH and CDR2 is LQKENI.